Sequencing of this TCR beta chain was carried out in a study of cytomegalovirus exposure and HLA in healthy donors. General study results and limits: The study recorded 150 to 200 TCR beta chains that were cytomegalovirus-associated. One variant, a missense change in DCLRE1C, was linked in a later analysis to TCR beta V- and J-gene trimming.

Concerning this clone: Its antigen is as yet unknown.

After removal of 1 base from V and 3 bases from J, the junction contained 11 bases not matched to a gene. This CDR3 contains 17 residues. Germline V gene data show CDR1 as SNHLY and CDR2 as FYNNEI. It was with 60 Vbeta and 13 Jbeta primers that the PCR ran. TCRdb's copy holds only in-frame clones and misses some; the assay was immunoSEQ multiplex PCR. The sample has about 43,000 clones; under 60% are singletons. This receptor was obtained from a man between 60 and 70 years old in good health and CMV-seronegative. The specimen sequenced was PBMCs. V gene TRBV2 combines with J gene TRBJ2-7, with 8 bases matching TRBD2. This chain's CDR3 is CASSEGPTSGGVYEQYF. CDR3 DNA: TGTGCCAGCAGTGAAGGCCCCACTAGCGGAGGGGTCTACGAGCAGTACTTC.